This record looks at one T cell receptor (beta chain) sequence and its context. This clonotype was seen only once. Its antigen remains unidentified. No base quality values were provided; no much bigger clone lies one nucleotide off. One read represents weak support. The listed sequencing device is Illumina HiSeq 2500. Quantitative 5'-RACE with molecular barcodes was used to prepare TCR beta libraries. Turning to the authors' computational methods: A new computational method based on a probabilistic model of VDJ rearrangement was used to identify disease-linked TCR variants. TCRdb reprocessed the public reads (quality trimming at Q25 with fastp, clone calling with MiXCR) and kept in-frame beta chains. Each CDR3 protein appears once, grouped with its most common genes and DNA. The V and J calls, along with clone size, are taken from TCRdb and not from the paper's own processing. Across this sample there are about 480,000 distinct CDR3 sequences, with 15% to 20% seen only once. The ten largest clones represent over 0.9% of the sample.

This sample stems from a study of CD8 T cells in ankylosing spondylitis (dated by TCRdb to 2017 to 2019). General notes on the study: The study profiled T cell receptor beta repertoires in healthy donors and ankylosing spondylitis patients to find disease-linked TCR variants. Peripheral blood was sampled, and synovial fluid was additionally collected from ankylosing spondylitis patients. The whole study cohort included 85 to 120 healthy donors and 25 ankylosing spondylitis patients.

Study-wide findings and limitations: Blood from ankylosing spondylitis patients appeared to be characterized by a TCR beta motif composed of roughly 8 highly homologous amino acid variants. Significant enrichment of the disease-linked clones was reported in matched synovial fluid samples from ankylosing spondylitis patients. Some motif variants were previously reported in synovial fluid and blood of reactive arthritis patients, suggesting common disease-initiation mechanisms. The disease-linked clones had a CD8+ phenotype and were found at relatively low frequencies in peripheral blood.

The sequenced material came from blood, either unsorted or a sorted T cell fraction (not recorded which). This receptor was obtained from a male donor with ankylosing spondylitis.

The CDR3 protein is CASSQDRSGGPRETQYF. The DNA sequence is as follows: TGTGCCAGCAGCCAAGATCGGAGCGGGGGGCCCCGGGAGACCCAGTACTTC. The sequence links TRBV3-1 to TRBJ2-5; TRBD2 aligns with 9 central bases. CDR1 and CDR2 are drawn from the germline V gene (reference sequence): LGHDT, YNNKEL. The CDR3 holds 17 amino acids from the cysteine to the phenylalanine. Of the read, only the CDR3 DNA is kept; its 51 bases are in frame from base 1. For this chain, trimming is 0 bases at the V end and 5 bases at the J end, and the number of junction bases without a gene match is 10.